Below, 10 T cell receptor beta chains from the same sample are listed, as sequenced in a study of T cells in Graves' hyperthyroidism and ophthalmopathy. There were TCR beta CDR3 regions amplified from RNA transcripts. The primer set for the first-round RT-PCR of the TCR CDR3 was HTBI. MiXCR was run by TCRdb on the multiplex PCR reads, yielding one entry per CDR3 protein. The sample has around 500,000 distinct CDR3 sequences, about 15% seen once. The sample comprised blood. These receptor sequences come from a woman between 25 and 40 years old with Graves' ophthalmopathy.

J is TRBJ1-4 and V is TRBV6-1; no definite D call. There are 14 residues in the CDR3. V lost 6 bases and J lost 8, with 16 bases in between. CDR1 and CDR2 from the germline V gene are MNHNS and SASEGT. The CDR3 region is CASRPRPQEEKLFF. The CDR3 DNA reads as TGTGCCAGCAGACCGAGACCCCAAGAGGAAAAACTGTTTTTT.

In the case of this clonotype: One junction end disagrees with the germline gene, perhaps due to a read error. This chain's CDR3 is CASSLGLAGNGELFF. CDR3 bases: TGTGCCAGCAGCCTAGGACTAGCGGGAAACGGGGAGCTGTTTTTT. The chain joins TRBV13 to TRBJ2-2; 12 nucleotides align to TRBD2. The CDR3 consists of 15 residues. CDR1 and CDR2 from the germline V gene are PRHDT and FYEKMQ (reference sequence). The full variable domain, completed using reference TRBV13 and TRBJ2-2, is AAGVIQSPRHLIKEKRETATLKCYPIPRHDTVYWYQQGPGQDPQFLISFYEKMQSDKGSIPDRFSAQQFSDYHSELNMSSLELGDSALYFCASSLGLAGNGELFFGEGSRLTVL.

In DNA form, the CDR3 reads TGTGCCAGCAGTTTACTAGCTAGGTACGAGCAGTACTTC. Its protein is CASSLLARYEQYF. The chain joins TRBV28 to TRBJ2-7, with D possibly TRBD2 on 5 matching bases. CDR3 length: 13 residues. Trimming shortened V by 2 bases and J by 4 bases, and 9 bases separated the two germline ends. The germline V gene has CDR1 MDHEN and CDR2 SYDVKM.

The V gene is TRBV28, the J gene TRBJ2-2; D remains ambiguous. The V end lost 7 bases, the J end lost 6 bases, and 18 bases lay between the germline ends. The CDR3 extends over 15 amino acids. From germline, CDR1 is MDHEN and CDR2 SYDVKM. CDR3 region: CASTSTDPSPGELFF. DNA for the CDR3: TGTGCCAGCACCTCGACCGACCCCTCCCCCGGGGAGCTGTTTTTT.

This clonotype was found many times. The gene calls are TRBV12-3 or TRBV12-4 and TRBJ2-7; D might be TRBD1 (6 bases). The CDR3 has 14 residues. Trimming left V 5 bases short and J 2 bases short, with 13 bases between. The CDR3 DNA reads TGTGCCAGCAGTGCATCAGGGGTACCCTACGAGCAGTACTTC. This sequence encodes CASSASGVPYEQYF.

The chain combines TRBV3-2 with TRBJ2-7; no check of the table's D call, TRBD1, against the DNA was made. TRBV3-2 is reported as a pseudogene. CDR3 length equals 15 residues. The CDR3 DNA reads as TGTGCCAGCAGCCCCCGAAGGGGGGAACCCTACGAGCAGTACTTC. Protein product: CASSPRRGEPYEQYF.

As concerns this clonotype: One end of the junction fails to match germline, which may point to a read error. The chain recombines TRBV7-9 with TRBJ2-7; D gene unclear. Germline assignment: CDR1 SEHNR and CDR2 FQNEAQ (reference sequence). The CDR3 runs 13 residues. The CDR3, as DNA: TGTGCCAGCAGCTTTCTGTCGTCCTTCGAGCAGTACTTC. Residues: CASSFLSSFEQYF.

The chain is built from TRBV6-4 and TRBJ2-3; 12 bases line up with TRBD2. This CDR3 comprises 16 residues. CDR1 and CDR2 from the germline V gene are MRHNA and SNTAGT. Unmatched junction bases numbered 6, after V lost 0 bases and J lost 8 bases. This CDR3 reads CASSDSGLAGYGTQYF. The CDR3 nucleotides are TGTGCCAGCAGTGACTCGGGACTAGCGGGTTACGGTACGCAGTATTTT.

The chain couples TRBV6-2 or TRBV6-3 to TRBJ2-7; D is possibly TRBD1 or TRBD2 (5 bases each). V was trimmed by 6 bases and J by 5 bases, leaving 20 bases between them. The CDR3 is made up of 15 amino acids. Germline CDR1 reads MNHEY; CDR2 reads SVGEGT. The CDR3 sequence is CASSLYGGIFDEQYF. The CDR3 region has the DNA TGTGCCAGCAGCCTCTATGGGGGTATCTTCGACGAGCAGTACTTC.

This clonotype was observed at least ten times. The V gene is TRBV25-1, the J gene TRBJ1-1, with 7 positions matching TRBD1. Germline V CDR1 and CDR2: MGHDK, SYGVNS. V gave up 6 bases and J gave up 6 bases; unmatched junction bases: 7. This CDR3 is 13 amino acids long. The DNA of the CDR3 is TGTGCCAGCAGGGCACAGGGGACGGCTGAAGCTTTCTTT. It translates to CASRAQGTAEAFF.